Shown below are 2 T cell receptor beta chains from a single sample sequenced in a study of T cells in Graves' hyperthyroidism and ophthalmopathy. From RNA transcripts, TCR beta CDR3 regions were amplified. The TCR CDR3 first-round RT-PCR relied on the HTBI primer set. TCRdb used MiXCR to reprocess the multiplex PCR reads, holding one entry per CDR3 protein. The table has a few hundred thousand distinct CDR3 sequences, around 50% seen once. Sequences were obtained from peripheral blood or thyroid tissue (not recorded which). These receptors all stem from an adult woman with Graves' disease, either hyperthyroidism or ophthalmopathy (not recorded which).

This clonotype was observed once. The chain uses TRBV2 and TRBJ1-2; 9 bases are shared with TRBD1. V dropped 8 bases and J dropped 9; count of bases not matched to a gene: 7. This CDR3 has 12 amino acids. CDR1 SNHLY and CDR2 FYNNEI come from the germline V gene. CDR3 protein: CASSGQGISYTF. As DNA, the CDR3 is TGTGCCAGCTCCGGACAGGGGATCAGCTACACCTTC.

The chain joins TRBV20-1 to TRBJ1-5; the D is unclear. There are 12 residues in the CDR3. CDR1 is DFQATT and CDR2 is SNEGSKA in the germline V gene (reference sequence). The V gene lost 3 bases and the J gene lost 4 bases, with 7 bases spanning the gap. The CDR3 loop reads CSASYANQPQHF. The CDR3 region has the DNA TGCAGTGCTAGTTACGCTAATCAGCCCCAGCATTTT.